This T cell receptor beta chain was identified in a study of CD8 T cells in ankylosing spondylitis. Study-level results: For ankylosing spondylitis blood, a TCR beta motif of about eight highly homologous variants appeared characteristic.

In TCRdb, the 5' RACE reads were re-called with MiXCR into one record per CDR3 protein. The sample holds approximately 250,000 distinct CDR3 sequences, around 8% seen once. This clonotype was picked up many times. Its antigen remains unidentified. V lost 3 bases and J 4 bases, leaving 10 bases between the germline ends. CDR3 size: 13 residues. This sequence originates from a female donor with ankylosing spondylitis or in good health (not recorded which). Sample: blood, either unsorted or a sorted T cell fraction (not recorded which). The rearrangement uses TRBV12-3 or TRBV12-4 and TRBJ2-7, with D uncertain. The CDR3 spells CASSFQAQYEQYF. The CDR3 bases are TGTGCCAGCAGTTTTCAGGCTCAGTACGAGCAGTACTTC.